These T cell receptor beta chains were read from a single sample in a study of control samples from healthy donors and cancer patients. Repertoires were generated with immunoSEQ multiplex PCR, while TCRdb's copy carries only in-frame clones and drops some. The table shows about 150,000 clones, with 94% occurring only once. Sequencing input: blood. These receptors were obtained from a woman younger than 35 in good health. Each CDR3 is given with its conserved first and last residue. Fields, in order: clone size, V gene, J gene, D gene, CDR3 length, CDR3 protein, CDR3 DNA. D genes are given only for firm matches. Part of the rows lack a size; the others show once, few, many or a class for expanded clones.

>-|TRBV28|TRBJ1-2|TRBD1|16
CATFSRDRDREDGYTF
TGTGCCACCTTTAGCCGTGACCGGGACAGGGAGGATGGCTACACCTTC
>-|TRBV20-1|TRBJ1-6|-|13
CSASIFRNSPLHF
TGCAGTGCTAGTATATTCCGGAATTCACCCCTCCACTTT
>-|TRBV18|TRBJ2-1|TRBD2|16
CASSPPALAGRNEQFF
TGTGCCAGCTCACCACCTGCGCTAGCGGGGAGGAATGAGCAGTTCTTC
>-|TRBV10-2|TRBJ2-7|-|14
CASSDVPMLLEQYF
TGCGCCAGCAGTGATGTGCCCATGTTGCTCGAGCAGTACTTC
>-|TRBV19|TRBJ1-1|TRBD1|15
CASSPRGGGRTEAFF
TGTGCCAGTAGTCCCCGAGGAGGGGGCCGCACTGAAGCTTTCTTT
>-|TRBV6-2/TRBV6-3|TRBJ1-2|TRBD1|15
CASSYSDRGFHGYTF
TGTGCCAGCAGTTACTCGGACAGGGGATTTCATGGCTACACCTTC
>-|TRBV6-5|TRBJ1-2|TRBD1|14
CASTRTGGLYGYTF
TGTGCCAGCACCCGGACAGGGGGCCTCTATGGCTACACCTTC
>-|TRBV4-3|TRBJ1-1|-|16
CASSPPPLSSGTEAFF
TGCGCCAGCAGCCCGCCCCCTCTAAGTTCGGGCACTGAAGCTTTCTTT
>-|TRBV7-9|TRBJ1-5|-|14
CASSSSRSNQPQHF
TGTGCCAGCAGCTCTTCCCGCAGCAATCAGCCCCAGCATTTT
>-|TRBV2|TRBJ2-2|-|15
CASSEGFANTGELFF
TGTGCCAGCAGTGAAGGTTTCGCGAACACCGGGGAGCTGTTTTTT
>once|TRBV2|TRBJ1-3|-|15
CASSHPDGPGNTIYF
TGTGCCAGCAGCCACCCGGACGGACCTGGAAACACCATATATTTT
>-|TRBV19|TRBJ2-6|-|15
CASQGGRTGANVLTF
TGTGCCAGTCAAGGGGGGCGGACTGGGGCCAACGTCCTGACTTTC
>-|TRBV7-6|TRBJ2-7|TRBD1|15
CASSPGTGSSYEQYF
TGTGCCAGCAGCCCCGGGACAGGATCAAGCTACGAGCAGTACTTC
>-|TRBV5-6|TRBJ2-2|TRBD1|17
CASSPVIGTGAGGELFF
TGTGCCAGCAGCCCCGTAATTGGGACAGGGGCCGGCGGGGAGCTGTTTTTT
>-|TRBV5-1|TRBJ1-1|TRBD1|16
CASSPYQGALSTEAFF
TGCGCCAGCAGCCCTTACCAGGGGGCGCTTAGTACTGAAGCTTTCTTT
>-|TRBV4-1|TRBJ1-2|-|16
CASSREPQGGKRGYTF
TGCGCCAGCAGCCGAGAGCCACAGGGTGGGAAAAGGGGCTACACCTTC
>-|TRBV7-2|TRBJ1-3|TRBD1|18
CASSSRGGQGATGNTIYF
TGTGCCAGCAGCTCCCGGGGGGGGCAGGGGGCTACTGGAAACACCATATATTTT
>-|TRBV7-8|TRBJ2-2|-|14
CASSLEPYTGELFF
TGTGCCAGCAGCTTAGAACCGTACACCGGGGAGCTGTTTTTT
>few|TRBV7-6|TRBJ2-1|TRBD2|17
CASSRGLAGGVYNEQFF
TGTGCCAGCAGCCGGGGACTAGCGGGAGGGGTATACAATGAGCAGTTCTTC
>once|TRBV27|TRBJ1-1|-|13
CASSIRRNTEAFF
TGTGCCAGCAGTATTAGAAGGAACACTGAAGCTTTCTTT
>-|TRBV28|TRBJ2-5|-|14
CASSFEGLQETQYF
TGTGCCAGCAGTTTCGAGGGACTCCAAGAGACCCAGTACTTC
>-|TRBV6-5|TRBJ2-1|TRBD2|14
CASSRQWGGDEQFF
TGTGCCAGCAGTAGACAGTGGGGGGGGGATGAGCAGTTCTTC
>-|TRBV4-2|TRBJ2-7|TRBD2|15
CASSHLAGDPYEQYF
TGTGCCAGCAGCCACCTAGCGGGAGACCCCTACGAGCAGTACTTC
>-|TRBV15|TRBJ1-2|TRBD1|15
CATSNPGQGAYGYTF
TGTGCCACCAGCAATCCTGGACAGGGCGCCTATGGCTACACCTTC
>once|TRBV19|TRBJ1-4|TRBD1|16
CASSTRTGGSGEKLFF
TGTGCCAGCTCGACCCGAACAGGGGGCTCGGGGGAAAAACTGTTTTTT
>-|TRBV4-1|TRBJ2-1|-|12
CASSQGGWEQFF
TGCGCCAGCAGCCAAGGAGGGTGGGAGCAGTTCTTC
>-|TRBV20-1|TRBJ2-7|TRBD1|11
CSGQVDGEQYF
TGCAGCGGACAGGTGGACGGGGAGCAGTACTTC
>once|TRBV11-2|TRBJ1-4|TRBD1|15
CASSAGQFFNEKLFF
TGTGCCAGCAGCGCGGGACAGTTTTTTAATGAAAAACTGTTTTTT
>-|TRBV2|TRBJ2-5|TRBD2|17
CASSGTSGGASRETQYF
TGTGCCAGCAGTGGGACTAGCGGGGGGGCCTCTAGGGAGACCCAGTACTTC
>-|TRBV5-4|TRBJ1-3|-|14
CASSPGGFGNTIYF
TGTGCCAGCAGCCCCGGGGGGTTCGGAAACACCATATATTTT
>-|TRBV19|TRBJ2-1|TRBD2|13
CASGGLAANEQFF
TGTGCCAGTGGGGGACTAGCGGCCAATGAGCAGTTCTTC
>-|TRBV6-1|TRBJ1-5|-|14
CASSQAGGNQPQHF
TGTGCCAGCAGTCAAGCAGGGGGCAATCAGCCCCAGCATTTT
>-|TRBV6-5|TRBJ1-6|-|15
CASSYSTMGNSPLHF
TGTGCCAGCAGTTACTCGACGATGGGGAATTCACCCCTCCACTTT
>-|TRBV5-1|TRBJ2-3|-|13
CASSLGLTDTQYF
TGCGCCAGCAGCTTAGGTCTAACAGATACGCAGTATTTT
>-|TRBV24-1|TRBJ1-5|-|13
CATSPPGNQPQHF
TGTGCCACCAGTCCGCCCGGCAATCAGCCCCAGCATTTT
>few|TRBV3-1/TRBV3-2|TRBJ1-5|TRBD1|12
CASSARGQPQHF
TGTGCCAGCAGCGCCAGGGGGCAGCCCCAGCATTTT
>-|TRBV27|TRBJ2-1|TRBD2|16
CASSSPGLAGDIEQFF
TGTGCCAGCAGTTCCCCGGGACTAGCGGGAGATATTGAGCAGTTCTTC
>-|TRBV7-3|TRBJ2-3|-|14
CASSFGAYTDTQYF
TGTGCCAGCAGCTTTGGGGCCTACACAGATACGCAGTATTTT
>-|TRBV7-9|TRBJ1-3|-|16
CASSYRQDNSGNTIYF
TGTGCCAGCAGTTATCGACAGGATAACTCTGGAAACACCATATATTTT
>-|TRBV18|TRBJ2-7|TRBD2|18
CASSPGPVGRGSSYEQYF
TGTGCCAGCTCACCAGGGCCAGTGGGGAGGGGAAGCTCCTACGAGCAGTACTTC
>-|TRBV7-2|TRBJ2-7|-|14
CASSLGGLIYEQYF
TGTGCCAGCAGCTTAGGGGGCTTAATATACGAGCAGTACTTC
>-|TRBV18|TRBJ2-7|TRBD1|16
CASSPLGTGSNYEQYF
TGTGCCAGCTCACCACTAGGGACAGGTAGTAACTACGAGCAGTACTTC
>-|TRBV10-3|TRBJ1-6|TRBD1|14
CAINTDRGNSPLHF
TGTGCCATCAATACGGACAGGGGTAATTCACCCCTCCACTTT
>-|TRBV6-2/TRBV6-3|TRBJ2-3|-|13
CASSYASTDTQYF
TGTGCCAGCAGTTACGCCAGCACAGATACGCAGTATTTT
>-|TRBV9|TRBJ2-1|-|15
CASSVRGRPYNEQFF
TGTGCCAGCAGCGTTAGAGGACGGCCATACAATGAGCAGTTCTTC
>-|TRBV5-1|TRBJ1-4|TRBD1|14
CASSSGQGGEKLFF
TGCGCCAGCAGCTCCGGACAGGGCGGTGAAAAACTGTTTTTT
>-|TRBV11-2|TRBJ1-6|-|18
CASSPGSIVSSYNSPLHF
TGTGCCAGCAGCCCCGGGTCGATAGTCTCCTCCTATAATTCACCCCTCCACTTT
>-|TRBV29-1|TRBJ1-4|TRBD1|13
CSVTGQASEKLFF
TGCAGCGTCACGGGACAGGCATCAGAAAAACTGTTTTTT
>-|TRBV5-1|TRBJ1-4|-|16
CASSLAWPPTNEKLFF
TGCGCCAGCAGCTTGGCCTGGCCTCCAACTAATGAAAAACTGTTTTTT
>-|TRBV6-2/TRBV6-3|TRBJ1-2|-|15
CASSYSTRLTNGYTF
TGTGCCAGCAGTTACTCGACGCGCCTGACGAATGGCTACACCTTC